This TCR beta chain was captured in a study of response to subunit inactivated influenza vaccine. TCRdb ran MiXCR on the RT-PCR reads and lists one entry per CDR3 protein. The sample consists of approximately 520,000 distinct CDR3 sequences, about 25% of them appearing once. This clonotype showed up many times. This CDR3 is 14 amino acids long. The V gene's germline CDR1 is SQVTM and CDR2 ANQGSEA. J lost 3 bases, V lost 3 bases, and 8 bases had no gene match. Sequencing used CD4+ T cells sorted from PBMCs, obtained 5 days after vaccination. The chain is built from TRBV29-1 and TRBJ2-7; 7 bases are a match to TRBD1. The origin of this receptor is a man aged 50-60 years who received an inactivated influenza vaccine. The CDR3 sequence is CSVELGQRDYEQYF. The CDR3 nucleotides are TGCAGCGTTGAGCTGGGACAGAGAGACTACGAGCAGTACTTC.